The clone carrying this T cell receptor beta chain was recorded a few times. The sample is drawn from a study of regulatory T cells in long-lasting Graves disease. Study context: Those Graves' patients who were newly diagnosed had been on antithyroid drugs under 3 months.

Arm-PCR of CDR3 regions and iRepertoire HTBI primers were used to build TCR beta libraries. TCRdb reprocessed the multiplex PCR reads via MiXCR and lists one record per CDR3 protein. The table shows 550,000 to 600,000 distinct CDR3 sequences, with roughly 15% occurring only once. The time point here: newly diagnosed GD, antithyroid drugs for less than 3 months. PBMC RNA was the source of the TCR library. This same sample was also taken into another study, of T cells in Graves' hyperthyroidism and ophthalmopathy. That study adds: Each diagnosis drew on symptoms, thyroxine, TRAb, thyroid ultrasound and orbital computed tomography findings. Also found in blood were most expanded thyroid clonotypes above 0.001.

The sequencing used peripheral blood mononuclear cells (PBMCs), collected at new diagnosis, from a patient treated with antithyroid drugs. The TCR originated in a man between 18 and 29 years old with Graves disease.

In nucleotides, the CDR3 is TGCAGCGTCGGACAAGAGACCCAGTACTTC. It codes for CSVGQETQYF. J is TRBJ2-5 and V is TRBV29-1; no firm D call. The V end lost 6 bases, the J end lost 2 bases, and 4 bases lay between the germline ends. Germline V gene sequence: CDR1 SQVTM, CDR2 ANQGSEA. This CDR3 contains 10 residues.